The 29 T cell receptor beta chains presented below share a single source sample, sequenced in a study of human T cells and chemical hapten exposure. TCRdb independently ran MiXCR on the RACE reads; one entry per CDR3 protein. The repertoire holds about 140,000 distinct CDR3 sequences, 12% seen once, with under 1.5% in the top ten. Time point given: patch test 2, 6 weeks after DPC sensitization. Treatment: therapeutic diphenylcyclopropenone sensitization with weekly scalp DPC. Sequenced material: whole blood, taken in connection with sensitization to the hapten diphenylcyclopropenone (DPC). The receptors here all came from a woman in her forties or fifties with alopecia areata. Some clones in this sample may be carry-over from other donors' samples.

This clonotype was recorded a few times. V gene TRBV5-4 combines with J gene TRBJ2-5, with D unresolved. In germline, CDR1 is SGHNT, CDR2 YYREEE (reference sequence). Trimming took 4 bases from V and 1 from J, leaving 14 bases between them. The CDR3 loop spans 15 amino acids. In DNA form, the CDR3 reads TGTGCCAGCAGCAGGCAACTGGGTTTCCAAGAGACCCAGTACTTC. Its translation: CASSRQLGFQETQYF.

This clonotype was counted a few times. The rearrangement joins TRBV5-1 to TRBJ2-1; D not resolved. The V gene's germline CDR1 is SGHRS and CDR2 YFSETQ. V lost 0 bases to trimming and J lost 5 bases, with 6 bases between them. This CDR3 has 13 amino acids. The CDR3 sequence: CASSLGINNEQFF. DNA of the CDR3: TGCGCCAGCAGCTTGGGTATAAACAATGAGCAGTTCTTC.

This clonotype turned up a few times. The rearrangement joins TRBV7-9 to TRBJ2-1; D not resolved. Between the trimmed V and J ends, which lost 5 bases and 7 bases, there was a span of 18 bases. The germline V gene encodes CDR1 SEHNR and CDR2 FQNEAQ (reference sequence). The CDR3 consists of 15 residues. The CDR3 nucleotides read TGTGCCAGCAGCCCCCCGTTCCGGATGGGGAATGAGCAGTTCTTC. Amino acid sequence: CASSPPFRMGNEQFF.

This clonotype showed up many times. The chain carries TRBV29-1 and TRBJ2-1; D ambiguous. This CDR3 region has 11 residues. Trimming shortened V by 4 bases and J by 8 bases, and 9 bases separated the two germline ends. Germline CDR1 and CDR2: SQVTM and ANQGSEA. This chain's CDR3 is CSVARGDEQFF. DNA for the CDR3: TGCAGCGTTGCCCGAGGAGATGAGCAGTTCTTC.

This clonotype was seen more than once but under ten times. This chain links TRBV5-5 with TRBJ2-7; 10 nucleotides match TRBD2. V shed 0 bases, J shed 6 bases, and the junction held 9 bases outside the gene matches. Germline CDR1 SGHKS, CDR2 YYEKEE (reference sequence). This CDR3 spans 16 amino acids. CDR3 sequence reads: CASSLAGVAGGVEQYF. In DNA form, the CDR3 reads TGTGCCAGCAGCTTGGCCGGGGTAGCGGGAGGTGTCGAGCAGTACTTC.

This clonotype occurred once. Given a much more abundant clone one base away, this may be a read error. V usage is TRBV29-1 and J usage is TRBJ2-3, with D maybe TRBD1 (6 bases). Germline lookup yields CDR1 SQVTM and CDR2 ANQGSEA. The CDR3 loop spans 16 amino acids. The CDR3 DNA follows: TGCAGCGCTCCACCAACAGGGCTGAGTAGCACAGATACGCTGTATTTT. Translated: CSAPPTGLSSTDTLYF.

V usage is TRBV12-3 or TRBV12-4 and J usage is TRBJ2-7, with D tentatively TRBD1 (6 bases). CDR3 length: 17 amino acids. The V end lost 6 bases, the J end lost 3 bases, and 24 bases lay between the germline ends. The CDR3 is CASSPSSSGTRFYEQYF. DNA for the CDR3: TGTGCCAGCAGCCCCTCCTCATCGGGGACAAGATTCTACGAGCAGTACTTC.

At least ten counts were recorded for this clonotype. CDR3 sequence reads: CASSLRGSTQYF. The CDR3 DNA is TGTGCCAGCAGCTTAAGAGGTAGTACGCAGTATTTT. The chain is built from TRBV7-3 and TRBJ2-3, with no clear D. This CDR3 has 12 residues. Per the germline V gene, CDR1 is SGHTA and CDR2 is FQGTGA. The V gene lost 1 base and the J gene lost 8 bases, with 7 bases spanning the gap.

In this sample, this clonotype turned up a few times. The J gene is TRBJ2-3, the V gene TRBV29-1; D is unclear. In germline, CDR1 is SQVTM, CDR2 ANQGSEA. The CDR3 runs 15 residues. V was cut by 8 bases and J by 2 bases, with 20 bases left in between. CDR3 residues: CSSLPAPQNTDTQYF. The DNA for the CDR3 is TGCAGCTCTTTACCGGCACCGCAAAACACAGATACGCAGTATTTT.

In this sample, this clonotype turned up a few times. The chain couples TRBV20-1 to TRBJ2-1; TRBD2 is a possible D gene (6 bases). With 6 bases removed from V and 4 bases from J, the gap between germline ends came to 19 bases. Germline loops: CDR1 DFQATT, CDR2 SNEGSKA (reference sequence). This CDR3 has 15 amino acids. The CDR3 region is CSAPAGGTLYNEQFF. CDR3 DNA sequence: TGCAGTGCACCGGCAGGCGGGACGTTATACAATGAGCAGTTCTTC.

This rearrangement joins TRBV29-1 to TRBJ2-5; D tentatively fits TRBD1 or TRBD2 (5 bases each). From germline, CDR1 is SQVTM and CDR2 ANQGSEA. V was clipped by 7 bases and J by 5 bases, with 23 bases between them. The CDR3 consists of 15 residues. CDR3 nucleotides: TGCAGCGCCGAGGGGCTAGCCCACGGATCGGAGACCCAGTACTTC. Its protein is CSAEGLAHGSETQYF.

This clonotype was seen a handful of times. The chain carries TRBV5-8 and TRBJ2-7, with 9 bases lining up with TRBD1. The V segment lost 4 bases and the J segment 6 bases; nucleotides outside the gene matches: 11. The CDR3 is made up of 15 amino acids. CDR1 and CDR2 (germline): SGHTS, YDEGEE. This CDR3 reads CASSLSGTGSSEQYF. CDR3 DNA sequence: TGTGCCAGCAGCCTCTCCGGGACAGGGTCCAGCGAGCAGTACTTC.

This clonotype was counted a few times. The rearrangement links TRBV5-1 to TRBJ2-7; maybe TRBD2 (6 bases). The V gene lost 3 bases and the J gene lost 5 bases, with 18 bases spanning the gap. The CDR3 length is 15 residues. From germline, CDR1 is SGHRS and CDR2 YFSETQ. Here the CDR3 DNA reads TGCGCCAGCAGCTGGGAGGCGCTAGATCTGAACGAGCAGTACTTC. Translating it yields CASSWEALDLNEQYF.

The chain links TRBV29-1 to TRBJ1-1; D is undetermined. The CDR3 sequence is 10 residues long. Trimming removed 4 bases at V and 7 bases at J, with 7 bases between. Germline V lookup: CDR1 SQVTM, CDR2 ANQGSEA. The CDR3 DNA reads TGCAGCGTTGTGGACGATGAAGCTTTCTTT. Its protein product is CSVVDDEAFF.

J is TRBJ1-2 and V is TRBV18, with 8 bases identical to TRBD1. The CDR3 spans 15 residues. V trimming: 1 base; J trimming: 3 bases; junction bases outside the gene matches: 4. CDR1 and CDR2 (germline): KGHSH, LQKENI. CDR3 loop: CASSPLETGDYGYTF. The CDR3 DNA is TGTGCCAGCTCACCACTTGAGACAGGGGACTATGGCTACACCTTC.

This clonotype was picked up many times. The chain has TRBV29-1 and TRBJ1-4; TRBD1 agrees at 8 bases. Per the germline V gene, CDR1 is SQVTM and CDR2 is ANQGSEA. V shed 7 bases, J shed 8 bases, and the junction held 18 bases outside the gene matches. This CDR3 region has 16 residues. The CDR3 reads CSASGGTGGTREKLFF. The CDR3 DNA follows: TGCAGCGCTTCAGGAGGGACAGGAGGGACTCGGGAAAAACTGTTTTTT. The full variable domain, its missing parts supplied by reference TRBV29-1 and TRBJ1-4, is SAVISQKPSRDICQRGTSLTIQCQVDSQVTMMFWYRQQPGQSLTLIATANQGSEATYESGFVIDKFPISRPNLTFSTLTVSNMSPEDSSIYLCSASGGTGGTREKLFFGSGTQLSVL.

This chain connects TRBV24-1 to TRBJ1-1; 8 positions match TRBD1. V was clipped by 4 bases and J by 4 bases; unmatched bases: 7. This CDR3 comprises 15 residues. Germline CDR1 KGHDR, CDR2 SFDVKD. The CDR3 protein is CATSDRGQEATEAFF. The CDR3 nucleotides are TGTGCCACCAGTGACCGGGGACAGGAGGCCACTGAAGCTTTCTTT.

This clonotype was counted between two and nine times. The chain couples TRBV7-8 to TRBJ2-4; no reliable D call. The CDR3 is 14 amino acids. Germline CDR1 is SGHVS and CDR2 is FQNEAQ. Trimming took off 3 bases at V and 3 bases at J, with 9 bases between the two ends. CDR3 coding DNA: TGTGCCAGCAGCTTCCTCCAAAGCAAAAACATTCAGTACTTC. It specifies CASSFLQSKNIQYF.

There are many counts of this clonotype. This rearrangement joins TRBV28 to TRBJ2-3; 13 positions match TRBD2. The CDR3 spans 13 residues. The ends lost 4 bases at V and 9 bases at J; junction bases unmatched: 1. Germline CDR1 is MDHEN and CDR2 is SYDVKM. As DNA, the CDR3 is TGTGCCAGCAGTTGGACTAGCGGGAGAACGCAGTATTTT. Translated: CASSWTSGRTQYF.

This clonotype was seen more than once but under ten times. The rearrangement joins TRBV12-3 or TRBV12-4 to TRBJ2-7, with D uncertain. V dropped 2 bases and J dropped 2 bases, with 4 bases sitting between them. This CDR3 contains 12 residues. In DNA, the CDR3 is TGTGCCAGCAGTTTAAATGCCTACGAGCAGTACTTC. Its protein product is CASSLNAYEQYF.

In its sample, this clonotype was seen many times. V gene TRBV4-3 combines with J gene TRBJ1-2, with 8 bases lining up with TRBD1. V was pared by 4 bases and J by 4 bases, with 11 bases of the junction left unmatched. Germline V CDR1 and CDR2: LGHNA, YSLEER. The CDR3 is 16 amino acids. As DNA, the CDR3 is TGCGCCAGCAGCCCGGGACAGGTCGTCGGTATCTATGGCTACACCTTC. It yields the protein CASSPGQVVGIYGYTF.

In this sample, this clonotype turned up many times. V gene TRBV10-1 combines with J gene TRBJ2-1; possibly TRBD1 or TRBD2 for D (5 bases each). V lost 6 bases to trimming and J lost 7 bases, with 16 bases between them. Per germline, CDR1 WNHNN and CDR2 SYGVQD (reference sequence). This CDR3 has 14 amino acids. CDR3 amino acids: CASSPGTLGNEQFF. The CDR3, as DNA: TGCGCCAGCAGCCCCGGGACGCTGGGGAATGAGCAGTTCTTC.

The V and J genes are TRBV7-2 and TRBJ2-2; 13 bases match TRBD2. Trimming cost V 0 bases and J 4 bases; bases outside gene matches: 5. CDR3 length: 18 residues. Germline V gene sequence: CDR1 SGHTA, CDR2 FQGNSA. DNA of the CDR3: TGTGCCAGCAGCTTAGCGGGGACTAGCGGGACGGGCACCGGGGAGCTGTTTTTT. Residues: CASSLAGTSGTGTGELFF.

This clonotype was seen only a few times. The V gene is TRBV20-1, the J gene TRBJ2-5, with 10 bases matching TRBD2. J gave up 2 bases and V 3 bases, and 3 bases lay outside the gene matches. The CDR3 is 14 residues long. Germline V gives CDR1 DFQATT, CDR2 SNEGSKA (reference sequence). CDR3 region: CSARVLAGQETQYF. The CDR3 bases are TGCAGTGCTAGGGTACTAGCGGGACAAGAGACCCAGTACTTC.

This clonotype was seen a handful of times. The rearrangement links TRBV30 to TRBJ1-6, with TRBD1 matching over 7 bases. Unmatched junction bases numbered 5, after V lost 8 bases and J lost 4 bases. The CDR3 runs to 13 residues. The germline V gene has CDR1 GTSNPN and CDR2 SVGIG (reference sequence). CDR3 loop: CAGRGQYNSPLHF. DNA for the CDR3: TGTGCCGGCCGGGGACAGTATAATTCACCCCTCCACTTT. The full variable domain, with the rest looked up from reference TRBV30 and TRBJ1-6, is SQTIHQWPATLVQPVGSPLSLECTVEGTSNPNLYWYRQAAGRGLQLLFYSVGIGQISSEVPQNLSASRPQDRQFILSSKKLLLSDSGFYLCAGRGQYNSPLHFGNGTRLTVT.

This clonotype occurred a few times. V is TRBV11-2 and J is TRBJ2-1, with a possible D match to TRBD2 (6 bases). CDR1 SGHAT and CDR2 FQNNGV come from the germline V gene. This CDR3 contains 15 residues. With 5 bases removed from V and 2 bases from J, the gap between germline ends came to 13 bases. The CDR3 sequence: CASSQFGGAYNEQFF. Written as DNA, the CDR3 is TGTGCCAGCAGCCAATTCGGCGGGGCCTACAATGAGCAGTTCTTC.

Only a few counts were recorded for this clonotype. The CDR3 DNA sequence: TGCGCCAGCAGCCCAGGGCCTACTAGCGGGAGGACAATCTACGAGCAGTACTTC. Residues: CASSPGPTSGRTIYEQYF. The J gene is TRBJ2-7, the V gene TRBV5-1; 12 bases agree with TRBD2. Germline V gene lookup returns CDR1 SGHRS and CDR2 YFSETQ. CDR3 length: 18 amino acids. The ends lost 4 bases at V and 3 bases at J; junction bases unmatched: 14.

This clonotype was detected only a few times. V and J are TRBV20-1 and TRBJ2-3; D remains unclear. The CDR3 covers 13 residues. V gave up 0 bases and J gave up 5 bases, with 9 bases separating them. CDR1 is DFQATT, CDR2 SNEGSKA, per germline (reference sequence). CDR3 residues: CSARDLVRDTQYF. CDR3 nucleotide sequence: TGCAGTGCTAGAGATCTCGTGCGAGATACGCAGTATTTT.

This clonotype showed up many times. The genes are TRBV29-1 and TRBJ2-7, with 7 bases matching TRBD1. The CDR3 is 12 amino acids. From germline, CDR1 is SQVTM and CDR2 ANQGSEA. The junction had 7 bases not matched to a gene; V was cut back by 7 bases and J by 4 bases. The CDR3 DNA sequence: TGCAGCGGGGGGACAGCCCTTTACGAGCAGTACTTC. This sequence encodes CSGGTALYEQYF.